One sample yielded the 31 T cell receptor beta chains listed below, sequenced in a study of T cell repertoires in aging, cancer and after chemotherapy. Peripheral blood genomic DNA, not sorted cells or RNA, was the template. TRB rearrangements spanning V, D and J were amplified using mixed TRB-A/B primers. TCRdb re-called the multiplex PCR reads with MiXCR, one entry per CDR3 protein. The sample holds under 9,500 distinct CDR3 sequences, approximately 54% seen once. The sample comprised blood. Receptors originate from a human donor in good health.

This chain connects TRBV29-1 to TRBJ2-5; weak D call: TRBD2 (7 bases). The CDR3 sequence is 16 residues long. Germline CDR1 and CDR2: SQVTM and ANQGSEA. V lost 4 bases and J 5 bases, leaving 23 bases between the germline ends. In nucleotides, the CDR3 is TGCAGCGTTGGTGGGGGGGGCAGCGGGCCGTGGGAGACCCAGTACTTC. Protein: CSVGGGGSGPWETQYF. Variable domain in full (rest from reference TRBV29-1 and TRBJ2-5): SAVISQKPSRDICQRGTSLTIQCQVDSQVTMMFWYRQQPGQSLTLIATANQGSEATYESGFVIDKFPISRPNLTFSTLTVSNMSPEDSSIYLCSVGGGGSGPWETQYFGPGTRLLVL.

The genes are TRBV18 and TRBJ2-1; TRBD1 matches at 7 bases. This CDR3 is 15 amino acids long. J lost 2 bases, V lost 6 bases, and 7 bases had no gene match. CDR1 and CDR2 from the germline V gene are KGHSH and LQKENI. The CDR3 region is CASSARQGPYNEQFF. The CDR3 coding sequence is TGTGCCAGCTCCGCCAGACAGGGTCCCTACAATGAGCAGTTCTTC.

This clonotype was recorded a few times. The rearrangement links TRBV30 to TRBJ1-5, with D perhaps matching TRBD1 (5 bases). The CDR3 covers 15 residues. Germline lookup yields CDR1 GTSNPN and CDR2 SVGIG (reference sequence). Trimming stripped 2 bases from V and 3 bases from J, with 14 bases between. CDR3: CAWSKRGTYNQPQHF. The CDR3 DNA reads TGTGCCTGGAGTAAGCGGGGGACTTACAATCAGCCCCAGCATTTT.

The CDR3: CASSLDRTARDTQYF. As DNA, the CDR3 is TGTGCCAGCAGCTTGGATCGGACGGCCAGGGATACGCAGTATTTT. This chain links TRBV5-5 with TRBJ2-3; D uncertain. V lost 0 bases to trimming and J lost 6 bases, with 14 bases between them. Germline V lookup: CDR1 SGHKS, CDR2 YYEKEE (reference sequence). CDR3 length equals 15 residues.

The chain has TRBV4-3 and TRBJ1-4; the D is unclear. Trimming removed 0 bases from V and 5 bases from J, with 10 bases in between. This CDR3 is 15 amino acids long. The V gene's germline CDR1 is LGHNA and CDR2 YSLEER. Written as DNA, the CDR3 is TGCGCCAGCAGCCAAGATCGCCTGTCGAATGAAAAACTGTTTTTT. This gives the protein CASSQDRLSNEKLFF.

The V and J genes are TRBV24-1 and TRBJ2-3, with a tentative D call TRBD2 (6 bases). The CDR3 extends over 16 amino acids. Per germline, CDR1 KGHDR and CDR2 SFDVKD. Trimming took 3 bases from V and 7 from J, leaving 19 bases between them. In nucleotides, the CDR3 is TGTGCCACCAGTGATCCCGCTGGGGGAGGATTAAATACGCAGTATTTT. Its protein product is CATSDPAGGGLNTQYF.

The genes are TRBV5-4 and TRBJ1-2; D ambiguous. The CDR3 is 12 amino acids. The germline V gene has CDR1 SGHNT and CDR2 YYREEE (reference sequence). V dropped 0 bases and J dropped 3 bases, with 3 bases sitting between them. This CDR3 reads CASSLDDYGYTF. The CDR3 region has the DNA TGTGCCAGCAGCTTGGATGACTATGGCTACACCTTC.

The chain has TRBV29-1 and TRBJ2-1; the match to TRBD1 covers 9 bases. CDR1 and CDR2 from the germline V gene are SQVTM and ANQGSEA. This CDR3 region has 14 residues. J lost 4 bases, V lost 3 bases, and 4 bases had no gene match. CDR3: CSVDGDREYNEQFF. For the CDR3, the DNA is TGCAGCGTTGACGGGGACAGGGAATACAATGAGCAGTTCTTC.

The chain has TRBV7-2 and TRBJ2-7; D is perhaps TRBD1 (5 bases). Trimming cost V 5 bases and J 2 bases, with 19 bases left between them. The CDR3 loop spans 16 amino acids. Germline CDR1 is SGHTA and CDR2 is FQGNSA. This CDR3 is CASSTKGAENTYEQYF. The CDR3 bases are TGTGCCAGCAGCACAAAAGGGGCAGAGAATACCTACGAGCAGTACTTC.

This clonotype appeared a few times. CDR3 protein: CASSSWYRGETQYF. The CDR3 DNA follows: TGTGCCAGTAGTTCGTGGTACAGGGGCGAGACCCAGTACTTC. The rearrangement joins TRBV19 to TRBJ2-5; 7 bases match TRBD1. V lost 5 bases to trimming and J lost 5 bases; unmatched junction nucleotides: 8. The CDR3 consists of 14 residues. In germline, CDR1 is LNHDA, CDR2 SQIVND (reference sequence).

This sequence joins TRBV12-3 or TRBV12-4 and TRBJ1-2; D might be TRBD1 (6 bases). The CDR3 covers 13 residues. Trimming removed 2 bases from V and 7 bases from J, with 11 bases in between. The CDR3 spells CASSLSRGGGYTF. The CDR3 DNA reads as TGTGCCAGCAGTTTATCGAGGGGGGGTGGCTACACCTTC.

This clonotype appeared a few times. The chain employs TRBV12-3 or TRBV12-4 and TRBJ1-2; perhaps TRBD1 as D (6 bases). The CDR3 length is 16 residues. Between the trimmed V and J ends, which lost 4 bases and 1 base, there was a span of 16 bases. CDR3 DNA sequence: TGTGCCAGCAGTTCATTTAGGGGGGCCGTTAACTATGGCTACACCTTC. It specifies CASSSFRGAVNYGYTF.

This clonotype was seen once. V usage is TRBV5-4 and J usage is TRBJ1-1, with D possibly TRBD1 on 5 matching bases. This CDR3 is 13 amino acids long. CDR1 and CDR2 from the germline V gene are SGHNT and YYREEE (reference sequence). V was clipped by 3 bases and J by 1 base, with 7 bases between them. CDR3 DNA: TGTGCCAGCAGCTCCAGGGAGAACACTGAAGCTTTCTTT. It translates to CASSSRENTEAFF.

The V and J genes are TRBV12-3 or TRBV12-4 and TRBJ1-1; maybe TRBD1 (5 bases). V dropped 1 base and J dropped 0 bases, with 9 bases sitting between them. This CDR3 is built from 15 residues. CDR3 region: CASSLEGTLNTEAFF. The CDR3 DNA reads TGTGCCAGCAGTTTAGAGGGGACCTTGAACACTGAAGCTTTCTTT.

This chain connects TRBV5-3 to TRBJ2-1; D is possibly TRBD1 or TRBD2 (5 bases each). TRBV5-3 is an ORF; its function is uncertain. The CDR3 contains 11 residues. V lost 3 bases and J lost 11, with 9 bases in between. As DNA, the CDR3 is TGTGCCAGAAGCTCCCCGGGACAGCAGTTCTTC. This encodes CARSSPGQQFF.

This clonotype was seen a few times. This rearrangement joins TRBV19 to TRBJ1-1, with 9 bases identical to TRBD1. The CDR3 has 12 residues. The ends lost 3 bases at V and 11 bases at J; junction bases unmatched: 4. Germline CDR1 LNHDA, CDR2 SQIVND (reference sequence). CDR3 sequence reads: CASSIRDRVAFF. In DNA, the CDR3 is TGTGCCAGTAGTATTAGGGACAGGGTGGCTTTCTTT.

This clonotype showed up just a few times. This chain joins TRBV6-1 and TRBJ2-2; no firm D call. CDR3 size: 15 residues. V lost 4 bases and J 4 bases, leaving 13 bases between the germline ends. CDR1 MNHNS and CDR2 SASEGT come from the germline V gene. In DNA, the CDR3 is TGTGCCAGCAGTGTCGACTGGGTGGGCACCGGGGAGCTGTTTTTT. The encoded protein is CASSVDWVGTGELFF.

The genes are TRBV30 and TRBJ2-7, with 7 bases matching TRBD1. CDR1 is GTSNPN, CDR2 SVGIG, per germline (reference sequence). Losses at the gene ends were 5 bases for V and 2 bases for J; bases not matched to a gene: 12. CDR3 length equals 15 residues. CDR3 in amino acids: CAWSIPGQPPYEQYF. In nucleotides, the CDR3 is TGTGCCTGGTCCATCCCGGGACAGCCTCCCTACGAGCAGTACTTC.

This clonotype was counted between two and nine times. The rearrangement joins TRBV19 to TRBJ1-2; 11 positions match TRBD1. Germline V gene lookup returns CDR1 LNHDA and CDR2 SQIVND (reference sequence). The CDR3 is 15 amino acids. The V and J ends lost 5 bases and 5 bases, in that order; junction bases with no gene match: 7. In DNA form, the CDR3 reads TGTGCCAGTAGTCCAAGGACAGGGGGCCCATATGGCTACACCTTC. Protein sequence: CASSPRTGGPYGYTF.

This chain connects TRBV13 to TRBJ1-4; tentatively, D is TRBD1 (5 bases). The CDR3 has 14 amino acids. The germline V gene has CDR1 PRHDT and CDR2 FYEKMQ (reference sequence). Trimming removed 7 bases at V and 8 bases at J, with 17 bases between. The CDR3 bases are TGTGCCAGCATGCTGACCGGAGGGGAGGAAAAACTGTTTTTT. Translation: CASMLTGGEEKLFF.

This clonotype was seen only a few times. V gene TRBV15 combines with J gene TRBJ1-5; tentative D call: TRBD1 (5 bases). V shed 9 bases and J shed 4 bases, with 13 bases lying between them. This CDR3 is 13 amino acids long. Germline CDR1 is LNHNV and CDR2 is YYDKDF (reference sequence). The CDR3 is CATHDSRNQPQHF. For the CDR3, the DNA is TGTGCCACTCATGACAGCCGGAATCAGCCCCAGCATTTT.

The chain links TRBV5-6 to TRBJ1-2; TRBD1 agrees at 8 bases. Germline trimming cut 4 bases from V and 8 bases from J; bases unmatched to any gene: 7. The germline V gene has CDR1 SGHDT and CDR2 YYEEEE. This CDR3 is 13 amino acids long. The CDR3 nucleotides read TGTGCCAGCAGCCCTGGACAGGGAGGCGGCTACACCTTC. Its translation: CASSPGQGGGYTF.

V usage is TRBV6-2 or TRBV6-3 and J usage is TRBJ1-2, with 7 bases lining up with TRBD1. V trimming: 2 bases; J trimming: 7 bases; junction bases outside the gene matches: 4. There are 13 residues in the CDR3. CDR1 MNHEY and CDR2 SVGEGT come from the germline V gene. The CDR3 loop reads CASSYDDRAGYTF. CDR3 sequence (DNA): TGTGCCAGCAGTTACGACGACAGGGCTGGCTACACCTTC.

The chain is built from TRBV7-2 and TRBJ2-3; maybe TRBD2 (6 bases). This CDR3 has 14 amino acids. Trimming pared 5 bases from V and 2 bases from J, leaving 11 bases between. From germline, CDR1 is SGHTA and CDR2 FQGNSA. The CDR3 DNA reads as TGTGCCAGCAGCGTCCGGGAGTACACAGATACGCAGTATTTT. Its translation is CASSVREYTDTQYF. The variable domain in full, completed from reference TRBV7-2 and TRBJ2-3, reads GAGVSQSPSNKVTEKGKDVELRCDPISGHTALYWYRQSLGQGLEFLIYFQGNSAPDKSGLPSDRFSAERTGGSVSTLTIQRTQQEDSAVYLCASSVREYTDTQYFGPGTRLTVL.

This clonotype showed up just a few times. The chain recombines TRBV6-1 with TRBJ2-1, with 12 nucleotides matching TRBD2. Trimming at V came to 6 bases and at J to 10 bases, leaving 13 bases not matched to a gene. Germline lookup yields CDR1 MNHNS and CDR2 SASEGT. The CDR3 covers 16 residues. This CDR3 reads CASRGAGLAGGREQFF. The CDR3 bases are TGTGCCAGCAGGGGAGCAGGGCTAGCGGGAGGGAGGGAGCAGTTCTTC.

The CDR3 loop is CAISESGAREPQHF. In DNA, the CDR3 is TGTGCCATCAGTGAGTCGGGAGCCCGGGAACCCCAGCATTTT. The rearrangement links TRBV10-3 to TRBJ1-5; D gene uncertain. The CDR3 runs 14 residues. Trimming removed 0 bases from V and 10 bases from J, with 13 bases in between. Germline-derived CDR1 and CDR2 are ENHRY and SYGVKD.

The genes are TRBV27 and TRBJ2-7, with D unclear. The CDR3 consists of 13 residues. Germline V gene lookup returns CDR1 MNHEY and CDR2 SMNVEV (reference sequence). V lost 4 bases and J lost 8, with 15 bases in between. The CDR3 bases are TGTGCCAGCAGTTCGGGCATCTTGGAGAAGCAGTACTTC. Its protein product is CASSSGILEKQYF.

This clonotype was seen only a few times. The V call is TRBV15, the J call TRBJ2-1; the D gene could be TRBD1 or TRBD2 (5 bases each). The CDR3 consists of 16 residues. From germline, CDR1 is LNHNV and CDR2 YYDKDF (reference sequence). Trimming removed 0 bases at V and 1 base at J, with 10 bases between. The CDR3 bases are TGTGCCACCAGCAGAGATCTGGGGGTATCCTACAATGAGCAGTTCTTC. Its protein product is CATSRDLGVSYNEQFF.

This clonotype was recorded a few times. This rearrangement joins TRBV19 to TRBJ1-6, with D hard to call. The V gene lost 7 bases and the J gene lost 7 bases, with 8 bases spanning the gap. Germline V gene sequence: CDR1 LNHDA, CDR2 SQIVND (reference sequence). The CDR3 sequence is 12 residues long. The CDR3 DNA reads as TGTGCCAGTAATCTTGTGAATTCACCCCTCCACTTT. As protein: CASNLVNSPLHF.

This clonotype has just a few counts. The chain combines TRBV27 with TRBJ2-5; 7 bases align to TRBD1. The J segment lost 5 bases and the V segment lost 5 bases, leaving 5 bases of the junction unmatched. This CDR3 has 13 amino acids. Germline V CDR1 and CDR2: MNHEY, SMNVEV (reference sequence). The CDR3 DNA sequence: TGTGCCAGCAGTCTGGGGACAGTGGAGACCCAGTACTTC. Its protein is CASSLGTVETQYF.

This clonotype was recorded a few times. The chain combines TRBV5-4 with TRBJ2-5; 8 nucleotides agree with TRBD2. The V gene end was trimmed by 4 bases and the J gene end by 5 bases; junction bases not matched to a gene: 7. Per germline, CDR1 SGHNT and CDR2 YYREEE (reference sequence). The CDR3 length is 14 residues. CDR3 amino acids: CASSRGGQAETQYF. The DNA for the CDR3 is TGTGCCAGCAGCCGGGGGGGCCAAGCGGAGACCCAGTACTTC.